The rows below give T cell receptor beta chains drawn from one sample of a study of CD8 T cells in Susac syndrome. TCRdb analysed the immunoSEQ multiplex PCR reads with MiXCR anew, one entry per CDR3 protein. Among approximately 160,000 distinct CDR3 sequences listed, 93% were seen once. The sequenced sample consisted of CD4+ T cells from PBMCs. Every receptor here comes from a human donor in good health. The CDR3 runs from the conserved cysteine through the conserved F or W. Each record gives: clone size, J gene, V gene, D gene, CDR3 protein, CDR3 DNA. D genes are given only for firm matches. Rows may omit the clone size; those that give it use once, few, many or a size class.

clone_size: -; j_call: TRBJ2-7; v_call: TRBV7-9; d_call: TRBD2; cdr3_aa: CASSFGLATYEQYF; cdr3_nt: TGTGCCAGCAGCTTTGGACTAGCGACCTACGAGCAGTACTTC
clone_size: -; j_call: TRBJ2-7; v_call: TRBV5-6; d_call: -; cdr3_aa: CASSRGPEGYEQYF; cdr3_nt: TGTGCCAGCAGCCGCGGGCCGGAGGGCTACGAGCAGTACTTC
clone_size: -; j_call: TRBJ1-1; v_call: TRBV29-1; d_call: TRBD1; cdr3_aa: CSANRGGSTEAFF; cdr3_nt: TGCAGCGCCAACAGGGGCGGTAGCACTGAAGCTTTCTTT
clone_size: -; j_call: TRBJ1-5; v_call: TRBV29-1; d_call: -; cdr3_aa: CSVAGDRGPQHF; cdr3_nt: TGCAGCGTTGCAGGGGATCGTGGGCCCCAGCATTTT
clone_size: once; j_call: TRBJ1-3; v_call: TRBV3-1; d_call: -; cdr3_aa: CASSQEGSERIVF; cdr3_nt: TGTGCCAGCAGCCAAGAAGGGAGCGAGAGGATCGTTTTT
clone_size: once; j_call: TRBJ2-3; v_call: TRBV29-1; d_call: -; cdr3_aa: CSVGGGAKDTQYF; cdr3_nt: TGCAGCGTTGGAGGCGGGGCGAAAGATACGCAGTATTTT
clone_size: -; j_call: TRBJ2-5; v_call: TRBV5-1; d_call: TRBD1; cdr3_aa: CASRMDRGEFGETQYF; cdr3_nt: TGCGCCAGCAGAATGGACAGGGGAGAATTCGGCGAGACCCAGTACTTC
clone_size: -; j_call: TRBJ1-6; v_call: TRBV5-5; d_call: -; cdr3_aa: CASSLEEPTYNSPLHF; cdr3_nt: TGTGCCAGCAGCTTGGAGGAACCTACCTATAATTCACCCCTCCACTTT
clone_size: -; j_call: TRBJ2-4; v_call: TRBV29-1; d_call: -; cdr3_aa: CSAGLETGIQYF; cdr3_nt: TGCAGCGCGGGACTCGAAACGGGCATTCAGTACTTC
clone_size: -; j_call: TRBJ2-5; v_call: TRBV7-7; d_call: -; cdr3_aa: CASSADRSRETQYF; cdr3_nt: TGTGCCAGCAGCGCGGACAGATCCCGGGAGACCCAGTACTTC
clone_size: once; j_call: TRBJ1-1; v_call: TRBV18; d_call: TRBD1; cdr3_aa: CASSTTGGSDTEAFF; cdr3_nt: TGTGCCAGCTCAACGACAGGGGGCTCGGACACTGAAGCTTTCTTT
clone_size: -; j_call: TRBJ2-7; v_call: TRBV3-1; d_call: -; cdr3_aa: CASSQDGGSYEQYF; cdr3_nt: TGTGCCAGCAGCCAAGATGGGGGATCCTACGAGCAGTACTTC
clone_size: -; j_call: TRBJ1-2; v_call: TRBV2; d_call: -; cdr3_aa: CASSVPPAENYGYTF; cdr3_nt: TGTGCCAGCAGTGTTCCCCCGGCAGAAAACTATGGCTACACCTTC
clone_size: -; j_call: TRBJ1-2; v_call: TRBV3-1; d_call: -; cdr3_aa: CASSPRGKDYGYTF; cdr3_nt: TGTGCCAGCAGCCCGAGGGGGAAAGACTATGGCTACACCTTC
clone_size: -; j_call: TRBJ2-5; v_call: TRBV5-1; d_call: TRBD2; cdr3_aa: CASRPGLAGETQYF; cdr3_nt: TGCGCCAGCCGTCCGGGACTAGCGGGGGAGACCCAGTACTTC
clone_size: -; j_call: TRBJ2-7; v_call: TRBV9; d_call: -; cdr3_aa: CASSVEGGSYEQYF; cdr3_nt: TGTGCCAGCAGCGTAGAAGGGGGCTCCTACGAGCAGTACTTC
clone_size: -; j_call: TRBJ1-2; v_call: TRBV28; d_call: TRBD1; cdr3_aa: CASSPGQGASGYTF; cdr3_nt: TGTGCCAGCAGTCCGGGACAGGGGGCGTCTGGCTACACCTTC
clone_size: -; j_call: TRBJ2-7; v_call: TRBV6-6; d_call: -; cdr3_aa: CASSYGRGVDEQYF; cdr3_nt: TGTGCCAGCAGTTACGGGCGGGGCGTGGACGAGCAGTACTTC
clone_size: -; j_call: TRBJ2-1; v_call: TRBV2; d_call: -; cdr3_aa: CASADYNEQFF; cdr3_nt: TGTGCCAGCGCGGACTACAATGAGCAGTTCTTC
clone_size: -; j_call: TRBJ2-7; v_call: TRBV12-3/TRBV12-4; d_call: -; cdr3_aa: CASSLGPATYEQYF; cdr3_nt: TGTGCCAGCAGTTTAGGACCCGCAACCTACGAGCAGTACTTC
clone_size: -; j_call: TRBJ1-5; v_call: TRBV7-9; d_call: -; cdr3_aa: CASSLRADGQPQHF; cdr3_nt: TGTGCCAGCAGCTTAAGGGCAGATGGGCAGCCCCAGCATTTT
clone_size: -; j_call: TRBJ2-1; v_call: TRBV3-1; d_call: -; cdr3_aa: CASSQGLHNEQFF; cdr3_nt: TGTGCCAGCAGCCAAGGACTTCACAATGAGCAGTTCTTC
clone_size: once; j_call: TRBJ1-2; v_call: TRBV25-1; d_call: -; cdr3_aa: CASELAPGYGYTF; cdr3_nt: TGTGCCAGCGAGCTCGCCCCGGGCTATGGCTACACCTTC
clone_size: -; j_call: TRBJ2-2; v_call: TRBV11-3; d_call: TRBD1; cdr3_aa: CASSSGQGYGGELFF; cdr3_nt: TGTGCCAGCAGCTCCGGACAGGGGTATGGCGGGGAGCTGTTTTTT
clone_size: -; j_call: TRBJ2-7; v_call: TRBV21-1; d_call: -; cdr3_aa: CASSKALWQRAYEQYF; cdr3_nt: TGTGCCAGCAGCAAAGCGCTCTGGCAGCGCGCCTACGAGCAGTACTTC
clone_size: once; j_call: TRBJ2-1; v_call: TRBV9; d_call: -; cdr3_aa: CASSVGPGDNEQFF; cdr3_nt: TGTGCCAGCAGCGTGGGGCCGGGTGACAATGAGCAGTTCTTC
clone_size: -; j_call: TRBJ2-7; v_call: TRBV5-4; d_call: -; cdr3_aa: CASSSHTGIHEQYF; cdr3_nt: TGTGCCAGCAGCTCCCACACAGGCATCCACGAGCAGTACTTC
clone_size: -; j_call: TRBJ2-2; v_call: TRBV4-1; d_call: TRBD1; cdr3_aa: CASSGRDRDPGELFF; cdr3_nt: TGCGCCAGCAGCGGCCGGGACAGGGATCCCGGGGAGCTGTTTTTT
clone_size: -; j_call: TRBJ2-2; v_call: TRBV19; d_call: -; cdr3_aa: CASRPLTGELFF; cdr3_nt: TGTGCCAGTAGGCCCCTCACCGGGGAGCTGTTTTTT
clone_size: -; j_call: TRBJ1-1; v_call: TRBV7-2; d_call: -; cdr3_aa: CASSLRWGSTEAFF; cdr3_nt: TGTGCCAGCAGCTTAAGGTGGGGCAGCACTGAAGCTTTCTTT
clone_size: once; j_call: TRBJ2-3; v_call: TRBV5-4; d_call: -; cdr3_aa: CAIQTEGSTDTQYF; cdr3_nt: TGTGCCATCCAAACAGAGGGTAGCACAGATACGCAGTATTTT
clone_size: -; j_call: TRBJ2-3; v_call: TRBV20-1; d_call: -; cdr3_aa: CSALGGGTDTQYF; cdr3_nt: TGCAGTGCTTTGGGGGGTGGGACAGATACGCAGTATTTT
clone_size: -; j_call: TRBJ1-1; v_call: TRBV27; d_call: -; cdr3_aa: CASSSPGLGTEAFF; cdr3_nt: TGTGCCAGCAGTTCCCCGGGGCTCGGCACTGAAGCTTTCTTT
clone_size: -; j_call: TRBJ2-7; v_call: TRBV3-1; d_call: -; cdr3_aa: CASSLSRWSEQYF; cdr3_nt: TGTGCCAGCAGCCTCTCCCGGTGGAGCGAGCAGTACTTC
clone_size: -; j_call: TRBJ2-5; v_call: TRBV4-2; d_call: TRBD1; cdr3_aa: CASSQGTGEGETQYF; cdr3_nt: TGTGCCAGCAGCCAAGGGACAGGGGAAGGAGAGACCCAGTACTTC
clone_size: few; j_call: TRBJ2-5; v_call: TRBV5-1; d_call: TRBD1; cdr3_aa: CASSLEGAEETQYF; cdr3_nt: TGCGCCAGCAGCTTGGAGGGGGCAGAGGAGACCCAGTACTTC
clone_size: -; j_call: TRBJ1-2; v_call: TRBV5-6; d_call: -; cdr3_aa: CASTPGNIYGYTF; cdr3_nt: TGTGCCAGCACCCCCGGGAACATTTATGGCTACACCTTC